This T cell receptor (beta chain) is drawn from a study of T cell changes during pregnancy in multiple sclerosis. Trimming removed 1 base from V and 2 bases from J, with 11 bases in between. The CDR3 length is 15 residues. CDR1 SGHDT and CDR2 YYEEEE come from the germline V gene. The assay was immunoSEQ multiplex PCR, and TCRdb's table has in-frame clones only and misses some. Among 60,000 or so clones listed, around 92% were seen once. This chain connects TRBV5-6 to TRBJ2-3, with D perhaps TRBD1 (5 bases). The input for sequencing was peripheral blood, taken in the first trimester of pregnancy. The sequence was collected from a female donor with multiple sclerosis, enrolled in a pregnancy study. CDR3 protein: CASSLRGTYTDTQYF. For the CDR3, the DNA is TGTGCCAGCAGCTTGAGGGGAACCTACACAGATACGCAGTATTTT.